Presented here are 26 T cell receptor beta chains from one specimen sequenced in a study of vaccination and CD4 T cells after COVID-19. These receptors' targets are unknown. The treatment is: approximately nine-day PBMC culture with coronavirus spike peptide pools or control peptides (ViraFEST assay). The study sequenced cultured CD4+ T cell DNA using the Oncomine TCR Beta short-read assay. TCRdb reanalysed the PCR reads using MiXCR and keeps one entry per CDR3 protein. Altogether some 15,000 distinct CDR3 sequences are present, roughly two fifths being singletons, with the ten largest covering roughly 5.3%. Material: CD4+ T cells from blood, cultured in vitro, obtained before SARS-CoV-2 vaccination. All receptors come from a human donor who had recovered from COVID-19.

J is TRBJ1-5 and V is TRBV2, with D possibly TRBD1 on 6 matching bases. This CDR3 has 15 residues. The germline V and J ends were trimmed by 3 bases and 5 bases, with 14 bases remaining between them. From germline, CDR1 is SNHLY and CDR2 FYNNEI. The CDR3 DNA is TGTGCCAGCAGTGACGGTCCCCCAGGGGATCAGCCCCAGCATTTT. It translates to CASSDGPPGDQPQHF.

V and J are TRBV5-6 and TRBJ2-5, with TRBD2 matching 10 bases. J gave up 4 bases and V 0 bases, and 0 bases lay outside the gene matches. Germline V gene lookup returns CDR1 SGHDT and CDR2 YYEEEE. This CDR3 comprises 14 residues. The CDR3: CASSLGLAGETQYF. The CDR3 DNA reads TGTGCCAGCAGCTTGGGACTAGCGGGAGAGACCCAGTACTTC.

The chain employs TRBV27 and TRBJ2-7; D remains unclear. The V end lost 5 bases, the J end lost 0 bases, and 20 bases lay between the germline ends. This CDR3 comprises 17 residues. Germline CDR1 is MNHEY and CDR2 is SMNVEV (reference sequence). The CDR3 sequence is CASSASPPGSSSYEQYF. The CDR3 nucleotides read TGTGCCAGCAGTGCATCACCTCCCGGGTCGAGCTCCTACGAGCAGTACTTC.

The chain joins TRBV7-2 to TRBJ1-2; the match to TRBD1 covers 9 bases. Per the germline V gene, CDR1 is SGHTA and CDR2 is FQGNSA. V was clipped by 4 bases and J by 4 bases; unmatched bases: 10. The CDR3 is 16 amino acids. The CDR3 here is CASSSSGTGRIYGYTF. In nucleotides, the CDR3 is TGTGCCAGCAGCTCCTCCGGGACAGGGAGAATCTATGGCTACACCTTC.

The genes are TRBV10-3 and TRBJ1-2, with 9 nucleotides matching TRBD1. The CDR3 spans 14 residues. V gave up 6 bases and J gave up 6 bases; unmatched junction bases: 8. Germline CDR1 and CDR2: ENHRY and SYGVKD. The CDR3 DNA reads TGTGCCATCAGGAGGGACAGGGTGCTCGATGGCTACACCTTC. This gives the protein CAIRRDRVLDGYTF.

This rearrangement joins TRBV20-1 to TRBJ1-5; no clear D gene. V lost 0 bases, J lost 6 bases, and 9 bases lay in between. Per germline, CDR1 DFQATT and CDR2 SNEGSKA (reference sequence). This CDR3 comprises 13 residues. The DNA for the CDR3 is TGCAGTGCTAGAGAGGGGTTCGGTCAGCCCCAGCATTTT. This translates into CSAREGFGQPQHF.

In this sample, this clonotype turned up a few times. The CDR3 DNA sequence: TGTGCCAGCAGCTTAGGGACAGGGTATTCACCCCTCCACTTT. Its protein product is CASSLGTGYSPLHF. The gene calls are TRBV11-2 and TRBJ1-6, with TRBD1 matching 8 bases. CDR3 length: 14 amino acids. V shed 1 base, J shed 8 bases, and the junction held 1 base outside the gene matches. Germline lookup yields CDR1 SGHAT and CDR2 FQNNGV.

This rearrangement joins TRBV18 to TRBJ2-3, with 12 positions matching TRBD2. Germline CDR1 reads KGHSH; CDR2 reads LQKENI. V lost 1 base, J lost 3 bases, and 5 bases stayed unmatched. This CDR3 comprises 17 residues. CDR3 sequence: CASSPLRTSGTTDTQYF. The DNA of the CDR3 is TGTGCCAGCTCACCACTTCGGACTAGCGGGACTACAGATACGCAGTATTTT. The full variable domain, its missing parts supplied by reference TRBV18 and TRBJ2-3, is NAGVMQNPRHLVRRRGQEARLRCSPMKGHSHVYWYRQLPEEGLKFMVYLQKENIIDESGMPKERFSAEFPKEGPSILRIQQVVRGDSAAYFCASSPLRTSGTTDTQYFGPGTRLTVL.

By proportion, this clonotype is medium-sized. The chain uses TRBV6-2 or TRBV6-3 and TRBJ2-2; D remains unclear. Germline V gene lookup returns CDR1 MNHEY and CDR2 SVGEGT. V shed 4 bases and J shed 3 bases, with 9 bases lying between them. The CDR3 has 14 residues. In DNA, the CDR3 is TGTGCCAGCAGTTGGAGTTCGGACACCGGGGAGCTGTTTTTT. It yields the protein CASSWSSDTGELFF.

This clonotype was counted between two and nine times. The CDR3: CATSRPIQNSPLHF. CDR3 coding DNA: TGTGCCACCAGCAGGCCAATACAGAATTCACCCCTCCACTTT. The V gene is TRBV15, the J gene TRBJ1-6; D is unresolved. The CDR3 length is 14 residues. V lost 3 bases and J lost 7, with 10 bases in between. Germline CDR1 and CDR2: LNHNV and YYDKDF (reference sequence). Full variable domain (remainder filled in from reference TRBV15 and TRBJ1-6): DAMVIQNPRYQVTQFGKPVTLSCSQTLNHNVMYWYQQKSSQAPKLLFHYYDKDFNNEADTPDNFQSRRPNTSFCFLDIRSPGLGDTAMYLCATSRPIQNSPLHFGNGTRLTVT.

The chain uses TRBV5-4 and TRBJ2-3, with D unresolved. CDR1 SGHNT and CDR2 YYREEE come from the germline V gene (reference sequence). This CDR3 spans 14 amino acids. V gave up 2 bases and J gave up 0 bases, with 7 bases separating them. CDR3 protein: CASSFGSSTDTQYF. The CDR3 DNA reads TGTGCCAGCAGCTTCGGAAGTAGCACAGATACGCAGTATTTT. The whole variable domain, filled in from reference TRBV5-4 and TRBJ2-3, reads ETGVTQSPTHLIKTRGQQVTLRCSSQSGHNTVSWYQQALGQGPQFIFQYYREEENGRGNFPPRFSGLQFPNYSSELNVNALELDDSALYLCASSFGSSTDTQYFGPGTRLTVL.

The chain combines TRBV7-2 with TRBJ2-7; TRBD1 matches 11 bases. V shed 3 bases and J 3 bases; nucleotides not matched to a gene: 4. The CDR3 runs 15 residues. Germline assignment: CDR1 SGHTA and CDR2 FQGNSA. The CDR3 bases are TGTGCCAGCAGCTTGGCCGGGACAGGGGGCTACGAGCAGTACTTC. The encoded protein is CASSLAGTGGYEQYF.

The chain uses TRBV20-1 and TRBJ2-5, with D perhaps TRBD1 or TRBD2 (5 bases each). The CDR3 consists of 16 residues. V lost 6 bases to trimming and J lost 0 bases, with 20 bases between them. Germline lookup yields CDR1 DFQATT and CDR2 SNEGSKA (reference sequence). CDR3 region: CSAQGRGGAYQETQYF. The CDR3 DNA follows: TGCAGTGCCCAGGGACGGGGCGGCGCGTACCAAGAGACCCAGTACTTC.

The chain couples TRBV7-6 to TRBJ2-3; possibly TRBD1 for D (5 bases). This CDR3 has 14 amino acids. Germline lookup yields CDR1 SGHVS and CDR2 FNYEAQ. Deletions cut 1 base from V and 7 bases from J, with 12 bases between. The CDR3 nucleotides read TGTGCCAGCAGCTTAGATCTGACAGTTAATACGCAGTATTTT. This encodes CASSLDLTVNTQYF.

The V gene is TRBV6-2 or TRBV6-3, the J gene TRBJ2-1; D tentatively fits TRBD1 or TRBD2 (5 bases each). Germline CDR1 MNHEY, CDR2 SVGEGT. CDR3 size: 15 residues. V shed 2 bases and J shed 3 bases, with 11 bases lying between them. For the CDR3, the DNA is TGTGCCAGCAGTTACGAGGCAGGGAGCTACAATGAGCAGTTCTTC. It specifies CASSYEAGSYNEQFF.

V is TRBV27 and J is TRBJ2-1, with D possibly TRBD2 on 6 matching bases. This CDR3 has 16 residues. Looked up from germline, CDR1 is MNHEY and CDR2 is SMNVEV (reference sequence). The V end lost 5 bases, the J end lost 5 bases, and 19 bases lay between the germline ends. Written as DNA, the CDR3 is TGTGCCAGCAGTCTGATATACCGGGGGACGAACAATGAGCAGTTCTTC. It translates to CASSLIYRGTNNEQFF.

This rearrangement joins TRBV19 to TRBJ2-1; TRBD2 matches at 11 bases. CDR3 length: 15 residues. Trimming at V came to 4 bases and at J to 10 bases, leaving 9 bases not matched to a gene. Germline CDR1 LNHDA, CDR2 SQIVND (reference sequence). The CDR3: CASSTVAGGPNEQFF. In DNA, the CDR3 is TGTGCCAGTAGTACAGTAGCGGGAGGGCCCAACGAGCAGTTCTTC.

The chain carries TRBV2 and TRBJ2-3, with TRBD2 matching over 10 bases. From germline, CDR1 is SNHLY and CDR2 FYNNEI. V trimming: 6 bases; J trimming: 4 bases; junction bases outside the gene matches: 10. CDR3 length: 16 residues. The CDR3 DNA sequence: TGTGCCAGCAGGCGGGCTAGCGGGAGTCGGGCAGATACGCAGTATTTT. Its protein is CASRRASGSRADTQYF.

This sequence joins TRBV7-9 and TRBJ2-7; D might be TRBD1 (5 bases). V lost 2 bases, J lost 0 bases, and 8 bases lay in between. This CDR3 spans 14 amino acids. Per germline, CDR1 SEHNR and CDR2 FQNEAQ (reference sequence). For the CDR3, the DNA is TGTGCCAGCAGCTTAAGGGGAATCTCCTACGAGCAGTACTTC. Translating gives CASSLRGISYEQYF.

This clonotype was found a few times. V is TRBV6-1 and J is TRBJ1-2; 8 bases fit TRBD1. V shed 7 bases, J shed 4 bases, and the junction held 11 bases outside the gene matches. CDR1 is MNHNS, CDR2 SASEGT, per germline. This CDR3 is 15 amino acids long. CDR3 sequence: CASTKDREETYGYTF. The CDR3 nucleotides are TGTGCCAGCACAAAGGACAGGGAGGAAACCTATGGCTACACCTTC.

There are a few counts of this clonotype. The rearrangement links TRBV24-1 to TRBJ2-1, with D tentatively TRBD2 (6 bases). This CDR3 has 16 residues. The V and J ends lost 3 bases and 5 bases respectively, with 16 bases between them. CDR1 KGHDR and CDR2 SFDVKD come from the germline V gene. The CDR3 DNA follows: TGTGCCACCAGTGATCCCGGGACTGAATTTCACAATGAGCAGTTCTTC. Encoded protein: CATSDPGTEFHNEQFF.

The chain combines TRBV4-3 with TRBJ1-2; TRBD1 is a possible D gene (6 bases). Germline CDR1 reads LGHNA; CDR2 reads YSLEER. The CDR3 sequence is 15 residues long. Trimming took off 1 base at V and 3 bases at J, with 12 bases between the two ends. The CDR3 DNA sequence: TGCGCCAGCAGCCAAGCGTTACAGGGAGACTATGGCTACACCTTC. Protein product: CASSQALQGDYGYTF.

The rearrangement links TRBV5-5 to TRBJ1-1; D is perhaps TRBD1 (6 bases). Germline CDR1 SGHKS, CDR2 YYEKEE (reference sequence). Trimming took 0 bases from V and 1 from J, leaving 13 bases between them. CDR3 length: 16 amino acids. The CDR3 DNA reads TGTGCCAGCAGCTTGGTTGGGGGCACGCGGAACACTGAAGCTTTCTTT. This gives the protein CASSLVGGTRNTEAFF.

V and J are TRBV6-1 and TRBJ2-7, with TRBD2 as a possible D gene (5 bases). The V and J ends lost 4 bases and 6 bases respectively, with 16 bases between them. Germline lookup yields CDR1 MNHNS and CDR2 SASEGT. CDR3 length: 14 amino acids. CDR3 amino acids: CASSAGLTRREQYF. Here the CDR3 DNA reads TGTGCCAGCAGTGCCGGACTCACTCGGCGCGAGCAGTACTTC.

The chain joins TRBV12-3 or TRBV12-4 to TRBJ1-3; D is ambiguous. Deletions cut 6 bases from V and 0 bases from J, with 6 bases between. The CDR3 runs 13 residues. CDR3 region: CASSEYSGNTIYF. For the CDR3, the DNA is TGTGCCAGCAGCGAGTACTCTGGAAACACCATATATTTT.

This clonotype appeared a single time. The chain employs TRBV9 and TRBJ1-1; D remains ambiguous. V was trimmed by 0 bases and J by 4 bases, leaving 10 bases between them. The germline CDR1 and CDR2 sequences are SGDLS and YYNGEE. There are 14 residues in the CDR3. CDR3 sequence reads: CASSVGLAVTEAFF. As DNA, the CDR3 is TGTGCCAGCAGCGTAGGTCTGGCGGTCACTGAAGCTTTCTTT. Full variable domain (remainder filled in from reference TRBV9 and TRBJ1-1): DSGVTQTPKHLITATGQRVTLRCSPRSGDLSVYWYQQSLDQGLQFLIQYYNGEERAKGNILERFSAQQFPDLHSELNLSSLELGDSALYFCASSVGLAVTEAFFGQGTRLTVV.